A selection of T cell receptor beta chains follows, all from one sample in a study of CD8 T cells in Susac syndrome. TCRdb fed the immunoSEQ multiplex PCR reads into MiXCR, producing one record per CDR3 protein. The sample consists of approximately 70,000 distinct CDR3 sequences, roughly 94% of them appearing once. The sample comprised CD8+ T cells from PBMCs. The receptors come from a human donor with multiple sclerosis. The CDR3 runs from the conserved cysteine through the conserved F or W. A D gene is named only where the DNA matches it firmly. Only some rows state a clone size, as once, few, many or a class for expanded clones.

d_call	v_call	cdr3_length	clone_size	j_call	cdr3_aa	cdr3_nt
NA	TRBV6-2/TRBV6-3	13	few	TRBJ1-1	CASLLALNTEAFF	TGTGCCAGCCTCTTAGCCCTGAACACTGAAGCTTTCTTT
NA	TRBV29-1	12	NA	TRBJ2-7	CSVVGDTYEQYF	TGCAGCGTTGTGGGGGATACCTACGAGCAGTACTTC
NA	TRBV12-3/TRBV12-4	13	NA	TRBJ1-1	CASSLSQGSEAFF	TGTGCCAGCAGTTTATCACAGGGATCTGAAGCTTTCTTT
NA	TRBV7-9	12	NA	TRBJ1-5	CASRTDNQPQHF	TGTGCCAGCAGGACCGATAATCAGCCCCAGCATTTT
NA	TRBV5-6	12	once	TRBJ2-7	CASSFMGDEQYF	TGTGCCAGCAGCTTTATGGGGGACGAGCAGTACTTC
TRBD1	TRBV28	15	NA	TRBJ1-1	CASSRWTGEGTEAFF	TGTGCCAGCAGCCGATGGACAGGGGAGGGCACTGAAGCTTTCTTT
NA	TRBV29-1	15	NA	TRBJ1-2	CSVVMLGRLNYGYTF	TGCAGCGTTGTTATGCTCGGGAGGTTGAACTATGGCTACACCTTC
NA	TRBV6-2/TRBV6-3	12	once	TRBJ1-1	CASSQGPLEAFF	TGTGCCAGCAGTCAGGGACCGCTCGAAGCTTTCTTT
NA	TRBV27	15	NA	TRBJ2-7	CASSLWAGPPYEQYF	TGTGCCAGCAGTTTATGGGCAGGGCCGCCCTACGAGCAGTACTTC
TRBD2	TRBV12-3/TRBV12-4	16	NA	TRBJ2-1	CASTGLTSGSYNEQFF	TGTGCCAGCACCGGACTTACTAGCGGGTCCTACAATGAGCAGTTCTTC
NA	TRBV20-1	13	NA	TRBJ1-1	CSALPGLWTEAFF	TGCAGTGCTCTGCCGGGACTGTGGACTGAAGCTTTCTTT
TRBD1	TRBV2	15	NA	TRBJ2-1	CASTLGQGLYNEQFF	TGTGCCAGCACCCTAGGACAGGGGCTCTACAATGAGCAGTTCTTC
NA	TRBV28	12	NA	TRBJ2-7	CASSPSFPQQYF	TGTGCCAGCAGTCCCTCTTTCCCGCAGCAGTACTTC
TRBD2	TRBV7-3	15	NA	TRBJ2-5	CASSASGGSWETQYF	TGTGCCAGCAGCGCTAGCGGGGGGTCGTGGGAGACCCAGTACTTC
NA	TRBV6-5	15	NA	TRBJ2-7	CASSPIPRGSYEQYF	TGTGCCAGCAGCCCTATACCCAGGGGATCCTACGAGCAGTACTTC
TRBD2	TRBV29-1	14	NA	TRBJ2-2	CSVATSGSTGELFF	TGCAGCGTTGCAACTAGCGGGAGTACCGGGGAGCTGTTTTTT
TRBD1	TRBV30	16	NA	TRBJ1-4	CAWSVYRGRSNEKLFF	TGTGCCTGGAGTGTATACAGGGGGCGGTCTAATGAAAAACTGTTTTTT
NA	TRBV5-4	12	once	TRBJ2-5	CASSLDVETQYF	TGTGCCAGCAGCCTGGACGTGGAGACCCAGTACTTC
NA	TRBV12-3/TRBV12-4	14	few	TRBJ2-6	CASSPLSGANVLTF	TGTGCCAGCAGCCCTCTTTCTGGGGCCAACGTCCTGACTTTC
NA	TRBV27	13	NA	TRBJ2-5	CASSGNSLRVQYF	TGTGCCAGCAGTGGAAACAGTCTAAGGGTCCAGTACTTC
NA	TRBV13	14	NA	TRBJ2-7	CASSLGDSPYEQYF	TGTGCCAGCAGCTTAGGAGACTCCCCCTACGAGCAGTACTTC
TRBD2	TRBV19	16	NA	TRBJ2-3	CASSERTSGITDTQYF	TGTGCCAGTAGTGAACGGACTAGCGGAATCACAGATACGCAGTATTTT
NA	TRBV29-1	11	NA	TRBJ1-1	CSVEMNTEAFF	TGCAGCGTTGAAATGAACACTGAAGCTTTCTTT
NA	TRBV3-1	17	NA	TRBJ2-7	CASSQDLGQSDSYEQYF	TGTGCCAGCAGCCAAGATCTTGGGCAGAGTGATTCCTACGAGCAGTACTTC
NA	TRBV9	15	NA	TRBJ2-7	CASSLGQQSPYEQYF	TGTGCCAGCAGCCTCGGACAGCAATCCCCCTACGAGCAGTACTTC
TRBD1	TRBV4-3	16	NA	TRBJ2-5	CASSQEGTGGQETQYF	TGCGCCAGCAGCCAAGAGGGGACAGGGGGCCAAGAGACCCAGTACTTC
NA	TRBV30	13	NA	TRBJ2-2	CAWNGGNTGELFF	TGTGCCTGGAATGGAGGAAACACCGGGGAGCTGTTTTTT
NA	TRBV14	12	NA	TRBJ2-1	CASSPGSHEQFF	TGTGCCAGCAGCCCCGGGAGTCATGAGCAGTTCTTC
NA	TRBV28	15	NA	TRBJ1-2	CASSPVGARPRGYTF	TGTGCCAGCAGCCCCGTGGGGGCGCGACCCCGCGGCTACACCTTC
NA	TRBV2	14	NA	TRBJ1-5	CASSDRGGNQPQHF	TGTGCCAGCAGTGATCGCGGGGGCAATCAGCCCCAGCATTTT